The rows below give T cell receptor beta chains drawn from one sample of a study of blood T cell repertoires in COVID-19. This table comes from immunoSEQ multiplex PCR, and its TCRdb copy is limited to in-frame clones, with some not included. The profile covers 56,000 or so clones, with 75% to 90% appearing a single time and about 46% taken by the ten largest. The sample comprised peripheral blood. These receptor sequences come from a woman aged 55-70 years with COVID-19, enrolled during active disease. Both conserved end residues are part of each CDR3. The D gene is left open where the match is weak.

J gene,D gene,V gene,CDR3 DNA,CDR3 protein
TRBJ2-3,TRBD2,TRBV9,TGTGCCAGCAGCCCTCGGGTAGCGGGGCATCGGGATACGCAGTATTTT,CASSPRVAGHRDTQYF
TRBJ2-7,-,TRBV13,TGTGCCAGCAGCTTACCGGAGACCTACGAGCAGTACTTC,CASSLPETYEQYF
TRBJ1-5,-,TRBV11-3,TGTGCCAGCAGCCCGGGTGAGGCCCAGCCCCAGCATTTT,CASSPGEAQPQHF
TRBJ2-7,-,TRBV13,TGTGCCAGCAGCTTAGGACCAGGCTACGAGCAGTACTTC,CASSLGPGYEQYF
TRBJ2-5,-,TRBV11-3,TGTGCCAGCAGCTTAGCTTGGGATCAGGGTGAGGCCCAGTACTTC,CASSLAWDQGEAQYF
TRBJ2-3,-,TRBV3-1/TRBV3-2,TGTGCCAGCAGCCACCTCGGGGGGCCGGGGACAGATACGCAGTATTTT,CASSHLGGPGTDTQYF
TRBJ2-1,-,TRBV4-1,TGCGCCAGCAGCCAAGATGGGGGCCCCGGCCCCATTAAAAATGAGCAGTTCTTC,CASSQDGGPGPIKNEQFF
TRBJ2-1,TRBD2,TRBV7-9,TGTGCCAGCAGCTCGACTAGCGGGAGCCTCGTAAGCAATGAGCAGTTCTTC,CASSSTSGSLVSNEQFF
TRBJ2-7,-,TRBV25-1,TGTGCCAGCAGTCACACAGGGACCGAGCAGTACTTC,CASSHTGTEQYF
TRBJ2-7,-,TRBV12-3/TRBV12-4,TGTGCCAGCAGTTTAGCAACAGGGTACGAGCAGTACTTC,CASSLATGYEQYF